Listed below are T cell receptor beta chains from one sample, sequenced in a study of radiation and T cells in renal cell carcinoma. Sequencing used immunoSEQ multiplex PCR; TCRdb keeps in-frame clones, though not all of them. The repertoire holds about 130,000 clones, with 70% to 90% as singletons. The sample consisted of blood, taken from a patient whose treatment included radiotherapy and nephrectomy. All receptors come from a woman in her 70s with renal cell carcinoma. Both conserved end residues are part of each CDR3. Each record gives: V gene, D gene, clone size, J gene, CDR3 DNA, CDR3 protein. D genes are given only for firm matches. A row's size may be missing; if present it is once, few, many or a size class.

>TRBV27|TRBD1|.|TRBJ1-6
TGTGCCAGCAGCCCGACAGGGAGTAATTCACCCCTCCACTTT
CASSPTGSNSPLHF
>TRBV10-3|TRBD1|.|TRBJ1-5
TGTGCCATCAGTGAGTCTGTGTCAGGGGGGAGCAATCAGCCCCAGCATTTT
CAISESVSGGSNQPQHF
>TRBV28|.|.|TRBJ1-2
TGTGCCAGCAGTTTATCGAGTACAGGGACCCACTATGGCTACACCTTC
CASSLSSTGTHYGYTF
>TRBV5-4|.|.|TRBJ1-4
TGTGCCAGCAGCTTAATGAATGAAAAACTGTTTTTT
CASSLMNEKLFF
>TRBV6-5|.|.|TRBJ1-4
TGTGCCAGCAGTACCCGGGATAAAGAGGAAAAACTGTTTTTT
CASSTRDKEEKLFF
>TRBV2|.|.|TRBJ1-2
TGTGCCAGCAGTTTTAGTGGGGCAGGCTATGGCTACACCTTC
CASSFSGAGYGYTF
>TRBV29-1|.|.|TRBJ2-3
TGCAGCGTTGGGGCGCCAAGCGGGCCCAAAGATACGCAGTATTTT
CSVGAPSGPKDTQYF
>TRBV27|.|.|TRBJ1-1
TGTGCCAGCAGGCTCTCGGGGCGAGGTGCTGAAGCTTTCTTT
CASRLSGRGAEAFF
>TRBV10-3|.|.|TRBJ1-1
TGTGCCATCAGTGAGTCCGGCCAGGGAGCTGAAGCTTTCTTT
CAISESGQGAEAFF
>TRBV19|.|once|TRBJ1-4
TGTGCCAGTAGTGATACGACGAGAGCAACTAATGAAAAACTGTTTTTT
CASSDTTRATNEKLFF
>TRBV7-2|TRBD1|.|TRBJ1-6
TGTGCCAGCAGCTCTCTGACAGGGGGTAATTCACCCCTCCACTTT
CASSSLTGGNSPLHF
>TRBV5-6|.|.|TRBJ2-4
TGTGCCAGCAGCTTGTTGCAGGCCTTTCCCCCCATTCAGTACTTC
CASSLLQAFPPIQYF
>TRBV5-4|.|.|TRBJ2-3
TGTGCCAGCAGAGCACGGGGGAGCGAAGATACGCAGTATTTT
CASRARGSEDTQYF
>TRBV4-3|TRBD2|.|TRBJ2-1
TGCGCCAGCAGCGACGGACTAGCGGGGGGGAAGAATGAGCAGTTCTTC
CASSDGLAGGKNEQFF
>TRBV6-5|.|.|TRBJ2-1
TGTGCCAGCAGTTACAGGGTATTGGGGGGTGAGCAGTTCTTC
CASSYRVLGGEQFF
>TRBV28|.|.|TRBJ1-6
TGTGCCAGCACCTCAAGGGGGGAGCGGGGCTATTCACCCCTCCACTTT
CASTSRGERGYSPLHF
>TRBV19|TRBD2|.|TRBJ2-2
TGTGCCAGTAGTATAGTCCTAGCGGATCCCCCCGGGGAGCTGTTTTTT
CASSIVLADPPGELFF
>TRBV11-3|.|.|TRBJ1-1
TGTGCCAGCAGCTTGGAGAGGGCCAACACTGAAGCTTTCTTT
CASSLERANTEAFF
>TRBV6-6|TRBD2|.|TRBJ2-7
TGTGCCAGCAGTTACGGCGGACTAGCGGGCAAAGACGAGCAGTACTTC
CASSYGGLAGKDEQYF
>TRBV5-1|.|.|TRBJ1-1
TGCGCCAGCAGCTTGTCGGATGAAGCTTTCTTT
CASSLSDEAFF
>TRBV19|.|.|TRBJ1-6
TGTGCCAGTAGCCCCCGGGACGCACATAATTCACCCCTCCACTTT
CASSPRDAHNSPLHF
>TRBV15|TRBD1|.|TRBJ2-7
TGTGCCACCAGCAGAGCCGGGACAGGTGTCTCCTACGAGCAGTACTTC
CATSRAGTGVSYEQYF
>TRBV10-2|.|.|TRBJ1-6
TGCGCCAGCAGTGACCCGATTCCGGGACCCCTCCACTTT
CASSDPIPGPLHF
>TRBV28|TRBD2|.|TRBJ2-3
TGTGCCAGCAGTTTTGGGGGGGGCACAGATACGCAGTATTTT
CASSFGGGTDTQYF
>TRBV6-1|TRBD1|.|TRBJ2-5
TGTGCCAGCTGTTTCCGGGACAGGGGCCAAGAGACCCAGTACTTC
CASCFRDRGQETQYF
>TRBV10-3|TRBD1|.|TRBJ2-5
TGTGCCATCACCGCGACAGGGGATAAAGAGACCCAGTACTTC
CAITATGDKETQYF
>TRBV7-2|TRBD2|.|TRBJ2-1
TGTGCCAGCAGCGTGGCTGGACTAGCGAGAAAGAACGGAAATGAGCAGTTCTTC
CASSVAGLARKNGNEQFF
>TRBV28|TRBD1|.|TRBJ1-2
TGTGCCAGCAGTCCTTGGACAGGGGTTGGGGATTATGGCTACACCTTC
CASSPWTGVGDYGYTF
>TRBV2|TRBD1|.|TRBJ1-4
TGTGCCAGCAGTGAACAGGGGGCCTTTTCTAATGAAAAACTGTTTTTT
CASSEQGAFSNEKLFF
>TRBV4-3|.|.|TRBJ1-5
TGCGCCAGGGGGGATAGCAATCAGCCCCAGCATTTT
CARGDSNQPQHF
>TRBV5-1|.|.|TRBJ1-1
TGCGCCAGCAGCCCCACGGGCCCGAACACTGAAGCTTTCTTT
CASSPTGPNTEAFF
>TRBV10-1|.|once|TRBJ1-6
TGCGCCAGCGGTCGAAATTCACCCCTCCACTTT
CASGRNSPLHF
>TRBV27|.|.|TRBJ1-1
TGTGCCAGCAGTCCAAGACAGAACACTGAAGCTTTCTTT
CASSPRQNTEAFF
>TRBV19|.|.|TRBJ1-6
TGTGCCAGTAGTACTCACAGAGATAATTCACCCCTCCACTTT
CASSTHRDNSPLHF
>TRBV6-1|TRBD1|.|TRBJ2-3
TGTGCCAGCATCCGGACAGGGACAGATACGCAGTATTTT
CASIRTGTDTQYF
>TRBV25-1|.|.|TRBJ2-1
TGTGCCAGCAGTATAGGGCCTCAGTCCAGTCATGAGCAGTTCTTC
CASSIGPQSSHEQFF
>TRBV18|.|.|TRBJ2-4
TGTGCCAGCTCACCACAGGACAGCCTCATAGCCAAAAACATTCAGTACTTC
CASSPQDSLIAKNIQYF
>TRBV18|TRBD1|.|TRBJ2-7
TGTGCCAGCTCCCTCGGACAGGTGGTCTCCTACGAGCAGTACTTC
CASSLGQVVSYEQYF
>TRBV29-1|.|.|TRBJ2-3
TGCAGCGCTAGGGAGGGCACAGATACGCAGTATTTT
CSAREGTDTQYF
>TRBV11-2|.|few|TRBJ1-1
TGTGCCAGCAGCCAGGAATCTGAAGCTTTCTTT
CASSQESEAFF
>TRBV16|.|once|TRBJ1-1
TGTGCCAGCAGCCAAAGAACAGGCTCCACTGAAGCTTTCTTT
CASSQRTGSTEAFF
>TRBV28|.|.|TRBJ1-4
TGTGCCAGCGGACTTGGGGGCCGGCTGTTTTTT
CASGLGGRLFF
>TRBV18|.|.|TRBJ2-1
TGTGCCAGCTCGCCGACTAGTCCCAATGAGCAGTTCTTC
CASSPTSPNEQFF
>TRBV7-9|.|.|TRBJ2-5
TGTGCCAGCAGCTTGAGGGGTCCCCAGTACTTC
CASSLRGPQYF
>TRBV9|.|.|TRBJ2-1
TGTGCCAGCAGCGTAGATCCCAGCGGCGAGCAGTTCTTC
CASSVDPSGEQFF
>TRBV5-4|TRBD1|.|TRBJ2-7
TGTGCCAGCAGCTTGGGGACAGGGGTGAACTACGAGCAGTACTTC
CASSLGTGVNYEQYF
>TRBV30|TRBD1|few|TRBJ2-2
TGTGCCTGGAGTGATAAACCTCCGGGACAGGGAAGAGACGGGGAGCTGTTTTTT
CAWSDKPPGQGRDGELFF
>TRBV7-2|TRBD1|.|TRBJ1-5
TGTGCCAGCAGCCAGGTGACAGGGGGAGGTCAGCCCCAGCATTTT
CASSQVTGGGQPQHF
>TRBV7-9|.|few|TRBJ1-1
TGTGCCAGCAGCTTTCTTGGCAGAATTTACACTGAAGCTTTCTTT
CASSFLGRIYTEAFF
>TRBV28|.|.|TRBJ1-6
TGTGCCAGCAGTGAGGGCCATAATTCACCCCTCCACTTT
CASSEGHNSPLHF
>TRBV27|.|.|TRBJ2-5
TGTGCCAGCCAACTGGGGGCTTTCGCGGAGACCCAGTACTTC
CASQLGAFAETQYF